This TCR beta chain was sequenced in a study of radiation and T cells in renal cell carcinoma. Described time point: blood 2 weeks post-SBRT. Treatment specified: 15 Gy SBRT to primary tumor, nephrectomy 4 weeks later. Blood was sampled at baseline, 2 weeks and 4 weeks after SBRT. This renal cell carcinoma was of the clear cell type. V dropped 0 bases and J dropped 1 base, with 17 bases sitting between them. CDR1 LGHNA and CDR2 YNFKEQ come from the germline V gene. The CDR3 totals 18 residues. Clones were read by immunoSEQ multiplex PCR, and TCRdb kept only the in-frame ones, dropping some. This sample yields roughly 140,000 clones, of which approximately 88% are seen a single time; approximately 12% belongs to the top ten.

The chain couples TRBV4-2 to TRBJ2-3; possibly TRBD2 for D (5 bases). This clonotype was obtained from a woman between 50 and 59 years old with renal cell carcinoma. The sample consisted of blood, taken from a patient whose treatment included radiotherapy and nephrectomy. Here the CDR3 reads CASSQERFGPGGTDTQYF. The CDR3 bases are TGTGCCAGCAGCCAAGAAAGATTTGGACCCGGGGGCACAGATACGCAGTATTTT.